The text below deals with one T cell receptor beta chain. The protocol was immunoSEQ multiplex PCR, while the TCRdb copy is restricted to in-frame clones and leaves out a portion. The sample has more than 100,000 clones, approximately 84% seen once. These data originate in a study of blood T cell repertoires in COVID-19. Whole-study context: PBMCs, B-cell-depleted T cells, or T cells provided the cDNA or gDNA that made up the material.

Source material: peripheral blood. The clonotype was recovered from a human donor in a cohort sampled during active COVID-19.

Here the CDR3 DNA reads TGTGCCACCAGTGATCCCTCCAGTGGGGCGGGAAACACCATATATTTT. This encodes CATSDPSSGAGNTIYF. The gene calls are TRBV24-1 and TRBJ1-3, with D possibly being TRBD1 (5 bases). The CDR3 sequence is 16 residues long. Germline V gene lookup returns CDR1 KGHDR and CDR2 SFDVKD. Trimming took off 3 bases at V and 4 bases at J, with 15 bases between the two ends.